These T cell receptor beta chains were read from a single sample in a study of CD8 T cells in ankylosing spondylitis. TCRdb itself ran the 5' RACE reads through MiXCR, one entry per CDR3 protein. The sample includes about 360,000 distinct CDR3 sequences, 20% to 25% of them seen just once. Sequencing was performed on blood, either unsorted or a sorted T cell fraction (not recorded which). All receptors derive from a male donor with ankylosing spondylitis or in good health (not recorded which). The CDR3 runs from the conserved cysteine through the conserved F or W. D genes are given only for firm matches. Rows may omit the clone size; those that give it use once, few, many or a size class.

CDR3,DNA,J,V,D,size
CASSAYSYGYTF,TGTGCCAGCAGTGCTTACAGCTATGGCTACACCTTC,TRBJ1-2,TRBV6-5,-,few
CSATAGGPNF,TGCAGCGCCACCGCGGGGGGGCCGAATTTT,TRBJ2-3,TRBV29-1,TRBD2,few
CASSLGTGIREQYF,TGTGCCAGCAGCTTAGGGACAGGGATTCGGGAGCAGTACTTC,TRBJ2-7,TRBV5-6,TRBD1,-
CASRRQDHQETQYF,TGTGCCAGCAGGAGACAGGACCACCAAGAGACCCAGTACTTC,TRBJ2-5,TRBV12-3/TRBV12-4,-,few
CASSQGLNTYNEQFF,TGCGCCAGCAGCCAAGGCCTTAACACATACAATGAGCAGTTCTTC,TRBJ2-1,TRBV4-1,-,few
CSAPWPLGNEQFF,TGCAGTGCCCCCTGGCCACTAGGTAATGAGCAGTTCTTC,TRBJ2-1,TRBV20-1,-,many
CASSELDSTDTQYF,TGTGCCAGCAGTGAATTGGACAGCACAGATACGCAGTATTTT,TRBJ2-3,TRBV25-1,-,few
CASSQGGADFTDTQYF,TGTGCCAGCAGTCAAGGAGGGGCAGATTTCACAGATACGCAGTATTTT,TRBJ2-3,TRBV7-9,-,-
CASSTYSTKAASAGELFF,TGTGCCAGCAGCACCTATAGTACTAAGGCGGCTTCCGCCGGGGAGCTGTTTTTT,TRBJ2-2,TRBV7-7,-,-
CASSYSSDEQFF,TGTGCCAGCAGTTATTCCAGCGATGAGCAGTTCTTC,TRBJ2-1,TRBV6-6,-,-
CASRSPGANGYTF,TGTGCCAGCAGGTCCCCGGGGGCAAATGGCTACACCTTC,TRBJ1-2,TRBV12-3/TRBV12-4,-,-
CASSSGAGNHEQYF,TGCGCCAGCAGCTCTGGGGCAGGGAACCACGAGCAGTACTTC,TRBJ2-7,TRBV5-1,-,few
CASSAGTGENTGELFF,TGTGCCAGCAGCGCTGGGACAGGAGAGAACACCGGGGAGCTGTTTTTT,TRBJ2-2,TRBV9,TRBD1,-
CSVEPLDRGADTQYF,TGCAGCGTTGAACCCCTGGACAGGGGCGCAGATACGCAGTATTTT,TRBJ2-3,TRBV29-1,TRBD1,few
CAISDAFTQGEDEQYF,TGTGCCATCAGTGATGCTTTCACCCAAGGTGAGGACGAGCAGTACTTC,TRBJ2-7,TRBV10-3,-,few
CASSLGLAGTETQYF,TGTGCCAGCAGTTTGGGACTAGCGGGGACAGAGACCCAGTACTTC,TRBJ2-5,TRBV28,TRBD2,-
CASTLTGGSNQPQHF,TGTGCCAGCACCCTGACAGGGGGCAGCAATCAGCCCCAGCATTTT,TRBJ1-5,TRBV12-3/TRBV12-4,TRBD1,-
CANIFPPTGDTQYF,TGTGCAAACATTTTCCCCCCGACGGGAGATACGCAGTATTTT,TRBJ2-3,TRBV2,-,few
CASSSSYAGTPSGTQYF,TGTGCCAGCAGTTCATCTTACGCCGGGACTCCGTCCGGGACCCAGTACTTC,TRBJ2-5,TRBV6-5,-,-
CASSVGEEQYF,TGTGCCAGCAGCGTAGGGGAAGAGCAGTACTTC,TRBJ2-7,TRBV9,-,-
CSALMTSGGVGFADTQYF,TGCAGTGCCCTGATGACTAGCGGGGGGGTCGGGTTCGCAGATACGCAGTATTTT,TRBJ2-3,TRBV20-1,TRBD2,few
CASSIAGVTDTQYF,TGTGCCAGCAGTATTGCCGGGGTCACAGATACGCAGTATTTT,TRBJ2-3,TRBV12-3/TRBV12-4,-,few
CASSQDPGPMNTEAFF,TGCGCCAGCAGCCAAGATCCAGGACCCATGAACACTGAAGCTTTCTTT,TRBJ1-1,TRBV4-1,-,few
CASSQDRAPSSYNEQFF,TGTGCCAGCAGCCAAGATAGGGCGCCGAGCTCCTACAATGAGCAGTTCTTC,TRBJ2-1,TRBV3-1,-,-
CASSLTSGVSDEQFF,TGTGCCAGCAGCCTGACTAGCGGGGTCTCGGATGAGCAGTTCTTC,TRBJ2-1,TRBV28,TRBD2,-
CSARDWGRSKQYF,TGCAGTGCTAGAGATTGGGGTAGGAGCAAGCAGTACTTC,TRBJ2-7,TRBV20-1,-,-
CASSSIGSGTDTQYF,TGTGCCAGCAGCTCAATCGGGTCCGGCACAGATACGCAGTATTTT,TRBJ2-3,TRBV11-1,-,-
CASSLLGTGVTGELFF,TGTGCCAGCAGCTTACTCGGGACAGGGGTCACCGGGGAGCTGTTTTTT,TRBJ2-2,TRBV7-8,TRBD1,-
CASKCPGLAYF,TGTGCCAGCAAGTGTCCGGGACTCGCGTACTTC,TRBJ2-5,TRBV25-1,-,few
CASNGQGGETQYF,TGTGCCAGCAACGGGCAGGGGGGAGAGACCCAGTACTTC,TRBJ2-5,TRBV27,-,few
CATSGVGHLTLRDTGELFF,TGTGCCACCAGCGGGGTTGGACATCTGACCTTACGGGACACCGGGGAGCTGTTTTTT,TRBJ2-2,TRBV15,-,few
CSVRGTSGFNEQFF,TGCAGCGTGAGGGGGACTAGCGGTTTCAATGAGCAGTTCTTC,TRBJ2-1,TRBV29-1,TRBD2,-
CASSQEGEQYF,TGTGCCAGCAGCCAAGAAGGCGAGCAGTACTTC,TRBJ2-7,TRBV4-1,-,many
CASSPGTGSNEQFF,TGTGCCAGCAGCCCCGGGACAGGGTCCAATGAGCAGTTCTTC,TRBJ2-1,TRBV6-1,TRBD1,-
CSAKKRAGTDSIFFNEQFF,TGCAGTGCTAAAAAGCGGGCCGGGACAGACAGCATATTTTTTAATGAGCAGTTCTTC,TRBJ2-1,TRBV20-1,-,few
CASSQAPGPYEQYF,TGTGCCAGCAGTCAAGCACCTGGACCCTACGAGCAGTACTTC,TRBJ2-7,TRBV2,-,-